This note documents a single TCR beta chain sequence. The target antigen is unknown. The source of the sample is a study of blood T cells in healthy people across ages. General study findings and limits: Diversity figures derived from one million T cells were judged to underestimate the true value.

Each donor had around 9.2 milliliters of peripheral blood drawn. Primers used in a second PCR of about 7 to 11 cycles were a sample-barcoded 5' primer and a J-beta primer mix. MiXCR, applied by TCRdb to the 5' RACE reads, yields one record per CDR3 protein. This table has 1.2 million to 1.5 million distinct CDR3 sequences, approximately 42% appearing once. This CDR3 comprises 13 residues. CDR1 and CDR2 from the germline V gene are SQVTM and ANQGSEA. Between the trimmed V and J ends, which lost 5 bases and 0 bases, there was a span of 10 bases. Material for sequencing was blood. The clonotype was recovered from a woman between 18 and 29 years old in good health. V and J are TRBV29-1 and TRBJ1-1, with no clear D. DNA for the CDR3: TGCAGCGTTAGGGAGGCTATGAACACTGAAGCTTTCTTT. It codes for CSVREAMNTEAFF.